This T cell receptor (beta chain) was identified in a study of T-cell reconstitution after alpha-beta-depleted transplantation in children. Unique molecular identifiers were built into the TCRbeta library. TCRdb reprocessed the PCR reads via MiXCR and lists one record per CDR3 protein. The table shows roughly 500,000 distinct CDR3 sequences, with about 33% occurring only once. The germline gives CDR1 MNHEY, CDR2 SVGEGT. CDR3 size: 15 residues. V was trimmed by 5 bases and J by 4 bases, leaving 15 bases between them. The sequencing used PBMCs from the stem cell graft donor, collected from the stem cell graft. J is TRBJ1-5 and V is TRBV6-2 or TRBV6-3, with D maybe TRBD1 (6 bases). This receptor was identified in a human donor who donated a stem cell graft to a child with aplastic anemia. The CDR3 region has the DNA TGTGCCAGCAGTGAGGGACACCCTGGGAATCAGCCCCAGCATTTT. Protein sequence: CASSEGHPGNQPQHF.